Following are 16 T cell receptor beta chains from one sample sequenced in a study of blood T cell repertoires in COVID-19 (TCRdb year 2020). Libraries came from the immunoSEQ multiplex PCR assay. TCRdb carries this immuneACCESS record with in-frame sequences only. Its versions omit some clonotypes, under half of them owing to an unresolved V gene in the studies checked, with the rest unexplained. The sample table shows 250,000 to 350,000 clones, and around 85% are seen once. The top ten constitute approximately 4% of the sample. Sample: PBMCs or T cells enriched from blood (not recorded which). The source is a woman in her thirties who had recovered from COVID-19.

The chain uses TRBV10-3 and TRBJ2-7; no clear D gene. CDR3 size: 13 residues. In germline, CDR1 is ENHRY, CDR2 SYGVKD. V lost 2 bases, J lost 4 bases, and 9 bases lay in between. The CDR3 DNA sequence: TGTGCCATCAGTGAGCCCGACAAATACGAGCAGTACTTC. Translating gives CAISEPDKYEQYF.

This clone was detected many times. The V gene is TRBV11-2, the J gene TRBJ1-1; possibly TRBD1 for D (6 bases). Germline V gene lookup returns CDR1 SGHAT and CDR2 FQNNGV. The CDR3 totals 16 residues. V was shortened by 1 base and J by 6 bases, with 18 bases between the two germline ends. The CDR3, as DNA: TGTGCCAGCAGCTTAGGAGGGTTGGGGGCTGGGGCTGAAGCTTTCTTT. Protein: CASSLGGLGAGAEAFF.

This chain joins TRBV27 and TRBJ1-2, with 7 bases aligning to TRBD1. CDR1 MNHEY and CDR2 SMNVEV come from the germline V gene (reference sequence). The CDR3 spans 17 residues. V lost 4 bases and J lost 1; bases outside the gene matches: 12. CDR3 sequence reads: CASSSTGAKDLNYGYTF. The CDR3 DNA is TGTGCCAGCAGTTCTACAGGGGCGAAAGACCTTAACTATGGCTACACCTTC.

This clone was detected once. The chain carries TRBV9 and TRBJ2-3; 11 bases line up with TRBD2. V shed 2 bases and J 1 base; nucleotides not matched to a gene: 0. The germline CDR1 and CDR2 sequences are SGDLS and YYNGEE. The CDR3 totals 15 residues. The CDR3 nucleotides read TGTGCCAGCAGCGTTAGCGGGGGGGGCACAGATACGCAGTATTTT. Amino acid sequence: CASSVSGGGTDTQYF. The entire variable domain, with the rest obtained from reference TRBV9 and TRBJ2-3, is as follows: DSGVTQTPKHLITATGQRVTLRCSPRSGDLSVYWYQQSLDQGLQFLIQYYNGEERAKGNILERFSAQQFPDLHSELNLSSLELGDSALYFCASSVSGGGTDTQYFGPGTRLTVL.

The chain carries TRBV19 and TRBJ2-2; 12 bases line up with TRBD2. CDR1 is LNHDA, CDR2 SQIVND, per germline (reference sequence). J gave up 9 bases and V 3 bases, and 11 bases lay outside the gene matches. This CDR3 is built from 17 residues. The CDR3 loop reads CASSIIWASGGARELFF. CDR3 DNA: TGTGCCAGTAGTATTATTTGGGCTAGCGGGGGGGCCCGGGAGCTGTTTTTT.

The chain employs TRBV7-8 and TRBJ2-7; D might be TRBD1 (7 bases). V lost 5 bases and J 3 bases, leaving 23 bases between the germline ends. Germline V gives CDR1 SGHVS, CDR2 FQNEAQ. The CDR3 is made up of 17 amino acids. CDR3 bases: TGTGCCAGCAGCACGGGGGTGGGGACAGTCACTCTCTACGAGCAGTACTTC. It is translated as CASSTGVGTVTLYEQYF. Filled out from reference TRBV7-8 and TRBJ2-7, the complete variable domain reads GAGVSQSPRYKVAKRGQDVALRCDPISGHVSLFWYQQALGQGPEFLTYFQNEAQLDKSGLPSDRFFAERPEGSVSTLKIQRTQQEDSAVYLCASSTGVGTVTLYEQYFGPGTRLTVT.

This clone was detected only a few times. This chain connects TRBV6-6 to TRBJ1-2, with D unclear. V lost 4 bases and J 3 bases, leaving 6 bases between the germline ends. The CDR3 contains 12 residues. Germline CDR1 and CDR2: MNHNY and SVGAGI (reference sequence). As DNA, the CDR3 is TGTGCCAGCAGTTCTAGTTACTATGGCTACACCTTC. It specifies CASSSSYYGYTF.

The chain employs TRBV2 and TRBJ1-2; the D gene is possibly TRBD1 (5 bases). The germline V gene has CDR1 SNHLY and CDR2 FYNNEI. The V gene lost 5 bases and the J gene lost 4 bases, with 14 bases spanning the gap. This CDR3 is 14 amino acids long. The DNA for the CDR3 is TGTGCCAGCAGTTCCCGCGACAGATCCTATGGCTACACCTTC. Its translation is CASSSRDRSYGYTF.

This clone turned up a few times. The CDR3 nucleotides are TGTGCCAGCAGCTTTCGATCTAGTTGGTCCTACGAGCAGTACTTC. The encoded protein is CASSFRSSWSYEQYF. The rearrangement joins TRBV5-6 to TRBJ2-7; D remains unclear. The V gene's germline CDR1 is SGHDT and CDR2 YYEEEE. The CDR3 runs to 15 residues. The ends were cut back, 2 bases at V and 1 base at J, with 13 bases in the middle. The full variable domain, with the rest looked up from reference TRBV5-6 and TRBJ2-7, is DAGVTQSPTHLIKTRGQQVTLRCSPKSGHDTVSWYQQALGQGPQFIFQYYEEEERQRGNFPDRFSGHQFPNYSSELNVNALLLGDSALYLCASSFRSSWSYEQYFGPGTRLTVT.

Here the CDR3 reads CASSFQVVAGELYEQYF. As DNA, the CDR3 is TGCGCCAGCAGCTTCCAGGTGGTAGCGGGAGAACTCTACGAGCAGTACTTC. The V gene is TRBV5-1, the J gene TRBJ2-7, with TRBD2 matching over 9 bases. V was clipped by 2 bases and J by 3 bases; unmatched bases: 12. The CDR3 consists of 17 residues. Germline CDR1 and CDR2: SGHRS and YFSETQ. The variable domain in full, with the rest retrieved from reference TRBV5-1 and TRBJ2-7, is KAGVTQTPRYLIKTRGQQVTLSCSPISGHRSVSWYQQTPGQGLQFLFEYFSETQRNKGNFPGRFSGRQFSNSRSEMNVSTLELGDSALYLCASSFQVVAGELYEQYFGPGTRLTVT.

J is TRBJ2-7 and V is TRBV6-1, with 8 bases lining up with TRBD2. Germline trimming cut 2 bases from V and 0 bases from J; bases unmatched to any gene: 9. CDR1 MNHNS and CDR2 SASEGT come from the germline V gene. The CDR3 loop spans 17 amino acids. DNA of the CDR3: TGTGCCAGCAGTGAAAATCCGGGACTAGTCGGCTCCTACGAGCAGTACTTC. Translation: CASSENPGLVGSYEQYF.

The rearrangement uses TRBV28 and TRBJ1-1, with D possibly TRBD1 on 6 matching bases. Looked up from germline, CDR1 is MDHEN and CDR2 is SYDVKM. The CDR3 consists of 14 residues. Trimming took 6 bases from V and 1 from J, leaving 12 bases between them. This chain's CDR3 is CASRRTARNTEAFF. The CDR3 nucleotides are TGTGCCAGCAGAAGGACAGCCCGGAACACTGAAGCTTTCTTT.

The rearrangement links TRBV2 to TRBJ1-4; 7 bases align to TRBD1. This CDR3 is 14 amino acids long. Germline assignment: CDR1 SNHLY and CDR2 FYNNEI. Trimming removed 7 bases from V and 7 bases from J; junction bases left unmatched: 9. The CDR3 sequence is CASIHDRVAEKLFF. CDR3 in DNA: TGTGCCAGCATCCACGACAGGGTGGCTGAAAAACTGTTTTTT.

The J gene is TRBJ1-2, the V gene TRBV4-1, with no clear D. CDR3 size: 14 residues. The germline V gene encodes CDR1 MGHRA and CDR2 YSYEKL. V shed 1 base and J shed 4 bases, with 10 bases lying between them. CDR3 DNA: TGCGCCAGCAGCCAAGCTGGCGGCAGCTATGGCTACACCTTC. This sequence encodes CASSQAGGSYGYTF.

In its sample, this clone was seen a few times. This sequence joins TRBV6-4 and TRBJ1-2, with no clear D. The CDR3 spans 13 residues. Trimming pared 4 bases from V and 6 bases from J, leaving 12 bases between. The germline V gene encodes CDR1 MRHNA and CDR2 SNTAGT. The CDR3 nucleotides are TGTGCCAGCAGTGCCGGGGAGGGAGATGGCTACACCTTC. Translating gives CASSAGEGDGYTF.

The chain has TRBV14 and TRBJ2-5; 7 bases are shared with TRBD2. V was pared by 4 bases and J by 7 bases, with 12 bases of the junction left unmatched. Per the germline V gene, CDR1 is SGHDN and CDR2 is FVKESK. The CDR3 is 15 residues long. CDR3 residues: CASSPSGEPRGTQYF. DNA of the CDR3: TGTGCCAGCAGCCCCAGCGGGGAGCCCCGAGGGACCCAGTACTTC.